The sequence of this T cell receptor (beta chain) was determined in a study of breast tumors, draining lymph nodes, adjacent tissues (dated by TCRdb to the mid-2010s). Regarding the complete study: In breast cancer patients, the study compared the TCR beta repertoires of tumor, adjacent nontumor tissue and axillary lymph nodes. In human breast cancer, the study set out to evaluate how tumor, surrounding tissue and draining lymph node repertoires relate to one another and whether T cells may move between these sites. Broader findings and caveats from the paper: The data were judged consistent with most tumor T cells deriving from the lymph node and then expanding within tumor tissue. Tumor and nontumor tissue repertoires were found to be significantly more similar in luminal-like than in basal-like breast cancer. The conclusion that tumor T cells originate in lymph nodes was framed as consistent with a hypothesis rather than directly demonstrated. T-cell repertoire diversity in tumors was found to be lower than in lymph nodes but higher than in nontumor tissue, and preferential V and J gene usage was observed.

The instrument given in TCRdb is Illumina HiSeq 2000. TCR beta chain libraries were generated by multiplex PCR amplification. High-throughput sequencing was used to analyze the amplified TCR beta chain products. TCRdb cleaned the public reads at Q25 with fastp, built clones with MiXCR and kept in-frame beta chains. All rows with the same CDR3 protein become a single entry with the most common DNA and genes. For this sample the table gives 13,000 or so distinct CDR3 sequences, of which around half were detected only once. The ten largest clones add up to about 42% of the sample. This clonotype is described as large (0.1 to 1%). The target of this receptor is not known. Per-base qualities were not stored, and no clone one base away is much larger. CDR1 and CDR2, looked up from the germline V gene, are SGHDN and FVKESK. Clipping removes 4 bases from V and 8 bases from J, with 4 as the unmatched junction base count. The CDR3 starts with the cysteine, ends with the phenylalanine, and has 14 residues. The only DNA kept is the CDR3, 42 bases in frame from the first base.

The adjacent samples were made up of nontumor breast tissue around the tumor. The chain links TRBV14 with TRBJ2-1; the junction holds 11 bases that match TRBD2. The specimen sequenced was tumor-adjacent breast tissue. This clonotype was sampled from a female donor with breast cancer. Some clones in this sample may be carry-over from other donors' samples. The DNA reads as follows: TGTGCCAGCAGCCTAGCGGGAGGGCTGGATGAGCAGTTCTTC. This codes for CASSLAGGLDEQFF. Reference TRBV14 and TRBJ2-1 proteins supply the regions before and after the CDR3; the full variable domain is: EAGVTQFPSHSVIEKGQTVTLRCDPISGHDNLYWYRRVMGKEIKFLLHFVKESKQDESGMPNNRFLAERTGGTYSTLKVQPAELEDSGVYFCASSLAGGLDEQFFGPGTRLTVL.